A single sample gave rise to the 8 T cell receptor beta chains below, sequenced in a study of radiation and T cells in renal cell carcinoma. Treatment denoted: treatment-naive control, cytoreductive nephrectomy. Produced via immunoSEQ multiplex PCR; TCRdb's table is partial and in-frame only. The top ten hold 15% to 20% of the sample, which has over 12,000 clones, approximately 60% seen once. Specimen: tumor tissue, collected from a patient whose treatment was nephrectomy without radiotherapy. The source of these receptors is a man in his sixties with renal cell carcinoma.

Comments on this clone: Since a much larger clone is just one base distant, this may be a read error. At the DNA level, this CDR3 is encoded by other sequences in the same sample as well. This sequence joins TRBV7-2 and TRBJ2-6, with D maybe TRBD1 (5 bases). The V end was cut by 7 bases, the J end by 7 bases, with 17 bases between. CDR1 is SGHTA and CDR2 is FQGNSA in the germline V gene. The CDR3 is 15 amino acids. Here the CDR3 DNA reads TGTGCCAGCACCCTAGGGGTAACCGGAGCCAACGTCCTGACTTTC. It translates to CASTLGVTGANVLTF. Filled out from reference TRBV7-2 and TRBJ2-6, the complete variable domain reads GAGVSQSPSNKVTEKGKDVELRCDPISGHTALYWYRQSLGQGLEFLIYFQGNSAPDKSGLPSDRFSAERTGGSVSTLTIQRTQQEDSAVYLCASTLGVTGANVLTFGAGSRLTVL.

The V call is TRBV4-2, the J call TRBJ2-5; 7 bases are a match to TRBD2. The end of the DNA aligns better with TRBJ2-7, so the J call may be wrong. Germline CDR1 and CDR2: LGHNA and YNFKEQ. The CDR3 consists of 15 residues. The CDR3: CASSQVHGGGYEQYF. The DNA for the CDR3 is TGTGCCAGCAGCCAAGTTCACGGCGGGGGATACGAGCAGTACTTC.

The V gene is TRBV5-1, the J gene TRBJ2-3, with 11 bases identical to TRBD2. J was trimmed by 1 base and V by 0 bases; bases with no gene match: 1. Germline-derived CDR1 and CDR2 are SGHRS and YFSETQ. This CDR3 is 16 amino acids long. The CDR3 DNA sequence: TGCGCCAGCAGCTTGGATAGCGGGGGGGGCACAGATACGCAGTATTTT. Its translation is CASSLDSGGGTDTQYF.

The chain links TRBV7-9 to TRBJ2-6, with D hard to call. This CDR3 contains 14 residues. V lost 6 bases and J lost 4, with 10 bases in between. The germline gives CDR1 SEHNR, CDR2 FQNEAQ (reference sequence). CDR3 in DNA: TGTGCCAGCAGGTCCTACCCCGGGGCCAACGTCCTGACTTTC. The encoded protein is CASRSYPGANVLTF.

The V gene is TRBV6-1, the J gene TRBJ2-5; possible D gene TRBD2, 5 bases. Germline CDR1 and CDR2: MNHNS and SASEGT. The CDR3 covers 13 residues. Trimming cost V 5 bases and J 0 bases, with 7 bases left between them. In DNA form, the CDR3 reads TGTGCCAGCAGTCAGGACTACCAAGAGACCCAGTACTTC. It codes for CASSQDYQETQYF.

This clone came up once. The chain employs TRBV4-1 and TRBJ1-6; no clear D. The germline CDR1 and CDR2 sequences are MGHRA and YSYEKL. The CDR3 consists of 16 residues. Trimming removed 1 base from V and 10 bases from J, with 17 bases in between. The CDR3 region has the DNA TGCGCCAGCAGCCAAGGTCTGAGGGCCTTGGACTCACCCCTCCACTTT. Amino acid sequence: CASSQGLRALDSPLHF.

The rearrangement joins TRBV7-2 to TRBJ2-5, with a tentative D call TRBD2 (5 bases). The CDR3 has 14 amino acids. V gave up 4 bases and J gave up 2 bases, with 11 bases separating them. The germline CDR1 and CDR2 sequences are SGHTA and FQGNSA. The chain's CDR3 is CASSYGSGQETQYF. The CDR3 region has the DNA TGTGCCAGCAGCTATGGGTCGGGGCAAGAGACCCAGTACTTC.

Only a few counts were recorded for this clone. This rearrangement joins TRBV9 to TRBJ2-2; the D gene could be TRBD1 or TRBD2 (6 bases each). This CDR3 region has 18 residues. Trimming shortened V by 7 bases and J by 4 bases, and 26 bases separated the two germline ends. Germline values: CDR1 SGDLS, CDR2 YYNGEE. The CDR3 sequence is CASLGVPEGGRGTGELFF. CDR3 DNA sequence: TGTGCCAGCCTCGGAGTACCCGAGGGGGGCCGGGGCACCGGGGAGCTGTTTTTT.